The 14 T cell receptor beta chains below come from one sample, sequenced in a study of T cell responses to AZD1222 COVID-19 vaccine. Profiling relied on immunoSEQ multiplex PCR, and the TCRdb table lists in-frame clones only, not all of them. The profile covers over 65,000 clones, with 92% appearing a single time and roughly 6.4% taken by the ten largest. This material consisted of peripheral blood, taken on day 0 of MenACWY control vaccination. All receptors derive from an adult in good health.

J is TRBJ2-2 and V is TRBV6-1; 9 bases are a match to TRBD1. Per the germline V gene, CDR1 is MNHNS and CDR2 is SASEGT. V shed 7 bases, J shed 7 bases, and the junction held 10 bases outside the gene matches. The CDR3 runs to 15 residues. CDR3 residues: CASIQTGGAGGELFF. CDR3 nucleotides: TGTGCCAGCATCCAAACAGGGGGCGCTGGCGGGGAGCTGTTTTTT.

The V call is TRBV7-2, the J call TRBJ2-5; 9 positions match TRBD2. Trimming at V came to 3 bases and at J to 2 bases, leaving 4 bases not matched to a gene. The germline V gene encodes CDR1 SGHTA and CDR2 FQGNSA. The CDR3 contains 15 residues. The CDR3: CASSFVAGEQETQYF. In DNA form, the CDR3 reads TGTGCCAGCAGCTTCGTAGCGGGGGAACAAGAGACCCAGTACTTC.

The genes are TRBV20-1 and TRBJ2-2, with D tentatively TRBD2 (5 bases). This CDR3 has 15 residues. V was cut by 3 bases and J by 2 bases, with 13 bases left in between. Germline assignment: CDR1 DFQATT and CDR2 SNEGSKA (reference sequence). The CDR3 DNA reads TGCAGTGCTAGTAGCGTACAAATAAACACCGGGGAGCTGTTTTTT. Translating gives CSASSVQINTGELFF.

V gene TRBV4-3 combines with J gene TRBJ1-6; 7 bases map to TRBD1. Looked up from germline, CDR1 is LGHNA and CDR2 is YSLEER. This CDR3 comprises 11 residues. V shed 3 bases, J shed 19 bases, and the junction held 6 bases outside the gene matches. CDR3 nucleotides: TGCGCCAGCAGCCACGGACAGGTCTTACACTTT. It encodes CASSHGQVLHF.

This rearrangement joins TRBV5-1 to TRBJ1-2; 7 bases line up with TRBD1. Germline lookup yields CDR1 SGHRS and CDR2 YFSETQ. With 4 bases clipped from V and 6 bases from J, the junction kept 6 bases outside the gene matches. This CDR3 is built from 13 residues. The CDR3 DNA reads TGCGCCAGCAGCCTGGGACAGTTAGATGGCTACACCTTC. Translated: CASSLGQLDGYTF.

The rearrangement joins TRBV11-3 to TRBJ2-2; no firm D call. The CDR3 loop spans 12 amino acids. CDR1 and CDR2 (germline): SGHNT, YENEEA. Trimming took 5 bases from V and 6 from J, leaving 7 bases between them. The CDR3 reads CASSPSAGELFF. The CDR3 coding sequence is TGTGCCAGCAGCCCTTCCGCCGGGGAGCTGTTTTTT.

The rearrangement links TRBV24-1 to TRBJ2-3; 9 bases align to TRBD1. V lost 4 bases, J lost 4 bases, and 8 bases stayed unmatched. The CDR3 runs to 16 residues. From germline, CDR1 is KGHDR and CDR2 SFDVKD. The CDR3 DNA reads as TGTGCCACCAGTGACGGAACCGGGACAGGGCCAGATACGCAGTATTTT. Translated, it gives CATSDGTGTGPDTQYF.

V and J are TRBV19 and TRBJ2-2; 12 positions agree with TRBD1. With 2 bases clipped from V and 6 bases from J, the junction kept 7 bases outside the gene matches. CDR1 is LNHDA and CDR2 is SQIVND in the germline V gene (reference sequence). The CDR3 covers 17 residues. The CDR3 spells CASSIIGTGGRSGELFF. The CDR3, as DNA: TGTGCCAGTAGTATAATTGGGACAGGGGGCAGGTCCGGGGAGCTGTTTTTT.

This sequence joins TRBV25-1 and TRBJ2-5; 10 bases agree with TRBD1. The CDR3 runs 15 residues. The germline CDR1 and CDR2 sequences are MGHDK and SYGVNS. V gave up 4 bases and J gave up 5 bases; unmatched junction bases: 7. The CDR3 DNA reads TGTGCCAGCAGTGTAGGGACAGGGGTTGCGGAGACCCAGTACTTC. It is translated as CASSVGTGVAETQYF.

This chain joins TRBV7-8 and TRBJ1-3, with D possibly being TRBD1 (6 bases). V lost 3 bases, J lost 2 bases, and 11 bases lay in between. The CDR3 totals 15 residues. Germline V gives CDR1 SGHVS, CDR2 FQNEAQ. CDR3 residues: CASSFQGSPGNTIYF. As DNA, the CDR3 is TGTGCCAGCAGCTTTCAGGGGTCCCCTGGAAACACCATATATTTT.

The chain couples TRBV28 to TRBJ1-1, with 9 bases aligning to TRBD1. The CDR3 sequence is 15 residues long. J lost 0 bases, V lost 5 bases, and 4 bases had no gene match. Germline V gene lookup returns CDR1 MDHEN and CDR2 SYDVKM. The CDR3 loop is CASSPGQGLNTEAFF. The CDR3 nucleotides read TGTGCCAGCAGTCCCGGACAGGGGTTGAACACTGAAGCTTTCTTT.

The chain recombines TRBV11-2 with TRBJ2-7; 7 bases map to TRBD2. The V segment lost 5 bases and the J segment 3 bases; nucleotides outside the gene matches: 13. Germline V gene sequence: CDR1 SGHAT, CDR2 FQNNGV. The CDR3 has 16 residues. The CDR3 reads CASSAGVGPARYEQYF. DNA for the CDR3: TGTGCCAGCAGCGCGGGGGTGGGTCCGGCTCGCTACGAGCAGTACTTC.

The chain has TRBV23-1 and TRBJ1-1; tentative D call: TRBD1 (5 bases). TRBV23-1 is marked as an open reading frame, function uncertain. The V end was cut by 3 bases, the J end by 4 bases, with 15 bases between. The CDR3 contains 15 residues. CDR3: CASSQPLGRGTEAFF. The CDR3 DNA follows: TGCGCCAGCAGTCAGCCGCTAGGTAGGGGCACTGAAGCTTTCTTT.

The rearrangement joins TRBV24-1 to TRBJ2-2; D not resolved. Germline values: CDR1 KGHDR, CDR2 SFDVKD. Trimming took off 4 bases at V and 2 bases at J, with 10 bases between the two ends. The CDR3 contains 15 residues. The CDR3 sequence: CATSDGQDNTGELFF. The DNA of the CDR3 is TGTGCCACCAGTGACGGGCAGGACAACACCGGGGAGCTGTTTTTT.